This T cell receptor (beta chain) emerged from a study of T cells in Graves' hyperthyroidism and ophthalmopathy. Germline V gene data show CDR1 as SNHLY and CDR2 as FYNNEI. The ends were cut back, 4 bases at V and 4 bases at J, with 25 bases in the middle. The CDR3 spans 18 residues. TCR beta CDR3 regions were amplified from RNA transcripts. HTBI primers drove first-round RT-PCR of the TCR CDR3. TCRdb redid the calling of the multiplex PCR reads with MiXCR, one entry per CDR3 protein. The repertoire holds some 300,000 distinct CDR3 sequences, with around 17% as singletons. The sample consisted of blood. This clonotype was obtained from a man in his thirties or forties with Graves' hyperthyroidism. The genes are TRBV2 and TRBJ1-2; possibly TRBD1 for D (5 bases). CDR3 amino acids: CASSGVELGGGLPYGYTF. In nucleotides, the CDR3 is TGTGCCAGCAGTGGGGTAGAGCTGGGCGGGGGTCTCCCCTATGGCTACACCTTC.